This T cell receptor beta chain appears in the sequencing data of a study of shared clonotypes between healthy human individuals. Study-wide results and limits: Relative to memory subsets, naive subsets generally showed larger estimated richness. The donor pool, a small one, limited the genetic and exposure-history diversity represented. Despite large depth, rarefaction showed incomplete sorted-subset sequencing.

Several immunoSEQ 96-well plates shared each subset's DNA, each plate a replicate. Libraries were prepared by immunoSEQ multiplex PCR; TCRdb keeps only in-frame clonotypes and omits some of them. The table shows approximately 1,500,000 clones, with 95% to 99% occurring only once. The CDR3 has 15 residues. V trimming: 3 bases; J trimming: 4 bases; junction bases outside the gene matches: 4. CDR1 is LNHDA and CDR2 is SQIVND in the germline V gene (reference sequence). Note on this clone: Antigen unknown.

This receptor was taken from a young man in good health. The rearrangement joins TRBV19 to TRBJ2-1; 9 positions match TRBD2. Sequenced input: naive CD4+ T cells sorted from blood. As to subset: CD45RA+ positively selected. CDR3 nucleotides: TGTGCCAGTAGTATGAGGCTAGCGGGGTACAATGAGCAGTTCTTC. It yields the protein CASSMRLAGYNEQFF.